This T cell receptor beta chain was captured in a study of cytomegalovirus exposure and HLA in healthy donors. Repertoires were generated with immunoSEQ multiplex PCR, while TCRdb's copy carries only in-frame clones and drops some. Here the sample spans roughly 250,000 clones, 90% being singletons. The material sequenced was PBMCs. This receptor was obtained from a woman aged 18-30 years in good health and CMV-seronegative.

DNA for the CDR3: TGTGCCAGCAGTCCGAGGGTCTGGTATAATTCACCCCTCCACTTT. It specifies CASSPRVWYNSPLHF. V usage is TRBV28 and J usage is TRBJ1-6; D remains unclear. Germline-derived CDR1 and CDR2 are MDHEN and SYDVKM. V was pared by 5 bases and J by 4 bases, with 12 bases between. This CDR3 region has 15 residues.